The 16 T cell receptor beta chains below all came from one sample that was sequenced in a study of OX40 agonist ivuxolimab in advanced cancers. Using immunoSEQ multiplex PCR, the repertoire was profiled, and TCRdb retains in-frame clones only, with some absent. The repertoire holds approximately 47,000 clones, with about 86% as singletons. The sample in question was CD4+ or CD8+ T cells sorted from blood, obtained in a trial of the OX40 agonist ivuxolimab. These TCRs come from an adult with an advanced solid tumor such as melanoma, head and neck, liver or kidney cancer.

V usage is TRBV7-9 and J usage is TRBJ1-2, with D possibly being TRBD1 (5 bases). Germline CDR1 and CDR2: SEHNR and FQNEAQ (reference sequence). Trimming pared 11 bases from V and 4 bases from J, leaving 17 bases between. The length of the CDR3 is 13 residues. The CDR3 nucleotides read TGTGCCCCTCGACCACGGGGGACCTATGGCTACACCTTC. Translation: CAPRPRGTYGYTF.

The chain carries TRBV5-1 and TRBJ2-1, with TRBD1 matching 9 bases. This CDR3 region has 15 residues. The V segment lost 2 bases and the J segment 9 bases; nucleotides outside the gene matches: 9. CDR1 SGHRS and CDR2 YFSETQ come from the germline V gene. CDR3 nucleotide sequence: TGCGCCAGCAGCTTCCCGGGACAGGGAATTCGTGAGCAGTTCTTC. It is translated as CASSFPGQGIREQFF.

V and J are TRBV7-6 and TRBJ2-3; 13 nucleotides line up with TRBD2. The CDR3 runs to 18 residues. Germline values: CDR1 SGHVS, CDR2 FNYEAQ. The J segment lost 1 base and the V segment lost 1 base, leaving 5 bases of the junction unmatched. The CDR3 is CASSLGPGLAGGTDTQYF. CDR3 DNA sequence: TGTGCCAGCAGCTTAGGCCCCGGACTAGCGGGGGGCACAGATACGCAGTATTTT.

The CDR3 DNA reads as TGTGCCAGCAGTTACGGTGCAGCCCTGGGCAATGAGCAGTTCTTC. The encoded protein is CASSYGAALGNEQFF. The V and J genes are TRBV6-5 and TRBJ2-1; D is ambiguous. V lost 2 bases to trimming and J lost 6 bases, with 14 bases between them. CDR3 length equals 15 residues. Germline CDR1 is MNHEY and CDR2 is SVGAGI.

This chain connects TRBV4-3 to TRBJ2-7, with a possible D match to TRBD1 (6 bases). The V and J ends lost 1 base and 3 bases respectively, with 10 bases between them. CDR1 is LGHNA and CDR2 is YSLEER in the germline V gene. The CDR3 runs to 14 residues. As DNA, the CDR3 is TGCGCCAGCAGCCAAGTAAGGGGGATCTACGAGCAGTACTTC. Residues: CASSQVRGIYEQYF.

This clone has just a few counts. The V and J genes are TRBV6-6 and TRBJ2-7; D gene ambiguous. Trimming removed 4 bases at V and 4 bases at J, with 8 bases between. From germline, CDR1 is MNHNY and CDR2 SVGAGI (reference sequence). This CDR3 is built from 12 residues. The CDR3 DNA sequence: TGTGCCAGCAGTTGGAGTCCATACGAGCAGTACTTC. Amino acid sequence: CASSWSPYEQYF.

This rearrangement joins TRBV11-3 to TRBJ2-7; D gene unclear. The germline V gene encodes CDR1 SGHNT and CDR2 YENEEA. The CDR3 consists of 11 residues. Trimming removed 6 bases from V and 4 bases from J, with 7 bases in between. This CDR3 is CASSQSYEQYF. As DNA, the CDR3 is TGTGCCAGCAGTCAGAGTTACGAGCAGTACTTC.

The chain uses TRBV29-1 and TRBJ2-3; TRBD2 agrees at 9 bases. This CDR3 region has 16 residues. Trimming removed 1 base from V and 2 bases from J; junction bases left unmatched: 7. CDR1 and CDR2 from the germline V gene are SQVTM and ANQGSEA. The CDR3 DNA reads as TGCAGCGTTGAAGGGACTAGCGAGAGCCTCACAGATACGCAGTATTTT. Translation gives CSVEGTSESLTDTQYF.

The rearrangement links TRBV27 to TRBJ2-1; D perhaps matches TRBD1 (6 bases). There are 12 residues in the CDR3. The germline V gene has CDR1 MNHEY and CDR2 SMNVEV (reference sequence). The ends were cut back, 5 bases at V and 5 bases at J, with 7 bases in the middle. For the CDR3, the DNA is TGTGCCAGCAGTCAGGGGAACAATGAGCAGTTCTTC. This sequence encodes CASSQGNNEQFF.

The chain has TRBV4-3 and TRBJ2-1, with D unresolved. The CDR3 consists of 15 residues. The ends were cut back, 2 bases at V and 8 bases at J, with 16 bases in the middle. Germline V gives CDR1 LGHNA, CDR2 YSLEER. The CDR3 loop reads CASSQQAYSGDEQFF. In DNA form, the CDR3 reads TGCGCCAGCAGCCAACAGGCCTACTCTGGCGATGAGCAGTTCTTC.

This chain joins TRBV5-8 and TRBJ2-7; 8 nucleotides match TRBD1. V trimming: 0 bases; J trimming: 1 base; junction bases outside the gene matches: 12. Looked up from germline, CDR1 is SGHTS and CDR2 is YDEGEE. The CDR3 runs 18 residues. The CDR3 DNA is TGTGCCAGCAGCTTGGTCAGCCTCAGGGGGCCCCTGTCCTACGAGCAGTACTTC. This sequence encodes CASSLVSLRGPLSYEQYF.

The chain uses TRBV28 and TRBJ2-7; D possibly corresponds to TRBD2 (5 bases). V was shortened by 7 bases and J by 2 bases, with 18 bases between the two germline ends. This CDR3 region has 15 residues. The germline CDR1 and CDR2 sequences are MDHEN and SYDVKM. CDR3 amino acids: CASTKAEADAYEQYF. As DNA, the CDR3 is TGTGCCAGCACCAAGGCGGAGGCGGACGCCTACGAGCAGTACTTC.

In its sample, this clone was seen a few times. The chain uses TRBV4-3 and TRBJ2-1, with a possible D match to TRBD2 (6 bases). V was shortened by 1 base and J by 3 bases, with 16 bases between the two germline ends. Per germline, CDR1 LGHNA and CDR2 YSLEER. This CDR3 comprises 17 residues. CDR3 in DNA: TGCGCCAGCAGCCAAGGGGTCCGGGACTCCCTCTACAATGAGCAGTTCTTC. Residues: CASSQGVRDSLYNEQFF.

The chain links TRBV19 to TRBJ2-7; D possibly corresponds to TRBD1 (6 bases). Trimming removed 6 bases at V and 5 bases at J, with 23 bases between. This CDR3 comprises 16 residues. From germline, CDR1 is LNHDA and CDR2 SQIVND (reference sequence). CDR3 sequence (DNA): TGTGCCAGTAGAGTATCTTGGTCGGGCAGGGGACACGAGCAGTACTTC. It yields the protein CASRVSWSGRGHEQYF.

This clone was counted once. Compared with germline, one end of the junction differs, possibly owing to a read error. The CDR3 here is CASSLGTDISF. CDR3 coding DNA: TGTGCCAGCAGCTTGGGCACCGACATAAGCTTC. The chain links TRBV5-4 to TRBJ2-4; D unresolved. Germline V CDR1 and CDR2: SGHNT, YYREEE (reference sequence). The CDR3 has 11 amino acids.

The V and J genes are TRBV2 and TRBJ1-2, with 10 bases matching TRBD1. Germline CDR1 and CDR2: SNHLY and FYNNEI. The ends lost 0 bases at V and 1 base at J; junction bases unmatched: 2. The CDR3 is made up of 16 amino acids. As DNA, the CDR3 is TGTGCCAGCAGTGAAGCGGGACAGGGGCTTAACTATGGCTACACCTTC. Encoded protein: CASSEAGQGLNYGYTF. The variable domain in full, with the rest retrieved from reference TRBV2 and TRBJ1-2, is EPEVTQTPSHQVTQMGQEVILRCVPISNHLYFYWYRQILGQKVEFLVSFYNNEISEKSEIFDDQFSVERPDGSNFTLKIRSTKLEDSAMYFCASSEAGQGLNYGYTFGSGTRLTVV.